This TCR beta chain stems from a study of T-cell reconstitution after alpha-beta-depleted transplantation in children listed by TCRdb under 2016. With respect to the entire study: Using TCR repertoire profiling, the study quantitatively followed how T-cell immune reconstitution unfolded in children after TCRalphabeta/CD19-depleted allogeneic hematopoietic cell transplantation.

Reading the germline V gene (reference sequence) gives CDR1 SEHNR and CDR2 FQNEAQ. V and J lose 2 bases and 0 bases, and a span of 8 bases separates them. The CDR3 covers 15 residues, taking in both the cysteine and the phenylalanine. Only CDR3 DNA is held: 45 bases, read in frame from base 1. Study-level results and caveats: In some patients, the high TCRbeta diversity seen at day 60 was put down to recipient T cells and intrathymic progenitors that had survived conditioning. Hyperexpanded clone frequencies declined over subsequent months; after one year, T-cell counts and TCRbeta diversity were mostly attributed to newly produced T cells. The apparently early alphabetaT-cell count recovery about two months after transplant was reportedly dependent on only several hundred rapidly expanded clones derived from non-depleted graft cells.

This clonotype appeared a few times. Its antigen specificity is not known. One base away there is no much larger clone; base qualities are not given. The library came from PCR. The run used an Illumina HiSeq 2500. TCR library preparation used molecular barcoding, with unique molecular identifiers applied to normalize quantification of the TCRbeta repertoire. Starting from the raw public reads, TCRdb applied fastp trimming at Q25, assembled clones with MiXCR and retained in-frame beta chains. For every CDR3 protein sequence, its rows merge into one entry that carries the most common genes and DNA. This sample is represented by a few hundred thousand distinct CDR3 sequences; 43% of them were singletons. The top ten hold roughly 27% of the sample. What this sample's treatment or condition label stands for: allogeneic hematopoietic cell transplantation with graft depleted of TCRalphabeta T cells and CD19 B cells. TCRalphabeta/CD19-depleted allogeneic hematopoietic cell grafts were given to the transplant recipients, all of whom were children.

The clonotype was recovered from a girl aged 2-9 years with aplastic anemia, due to receive a stem cell transplant. This receptor chain uses TRBV7-9 and TRBJ2-1, with no reliable assignment of the D segment. The sample in question was PBMCs, obtained before TCRalphabeta/CD19-depleted stem cell transplant. The DNA sequence reads TGTGCCAGCAGCTTAAGTGAGGCCTCCTACAATGAGCAGTTCTTC. This encodes CASSLSEASYNEQFF.